What follows is one TCR beta chain and its context. The antigen is not known. This entry is derived from a study of cytomegalovirus exposure and HLA in healthy donors. Amplification used 60 Vbeta primers and 13 Jbeta primers. Produced via immunoSEQ multiplex PCR; TCRdb's table is partial and in-frame only. The sample shows about 160,000 clones, approximately 88% of them seen only once. Whole-study results and caveats: Earlier findings revealed that most TCR beta V segments proved productive either about 87% or about 30% of the time. Reports indicate that TCR beta sequences accurately predicted the HLA-A and HLA-B alleles of most subjects. Most CMV-associated TCR beta chains appeared HLA-restricted in a later analysis. Altogether, some 170 TCR beta chains were recorded as cytomegalovirus-associated.

Looked up from germline, CDR1 is SGHDT and CDR2 is YYEEEE. The CDR3 has 14 residues. Trimming cost V 1 base and J 4 bases; bases outside gene matches: 2. This TCR was recovered from a man aged 25-45 years in good health and CMV-seronegative. The J gene is TRBJ1-5, the V gene TRBV5-6; 7 bases align to TRBD1. Sequencing was carried out using PBMCs. The DNA of the CDR3 is TGTGCCAGCAGCTTGCGACAGGGTAATCAGCCCCAGCATTTT. It translates to CASSLRQGNQPQHF.